A selection of T cell receptor beta chains follows, all from one sample in a study of T-cell memory formation after mild COVID-19. TCRdb redid the calling of the 5' RACE reads with MiXCR, one entry per CDR3 protein. The sample consists of over 130,000 distinct CDR3 sequences, roughly 13% of them appearing once. Sequencing was performed on PBMCs or a T cell subset sorted from them (not recorded which). These receptor sequences come from an adult woman who had mild COVID-19 (a few samples of this study predate the infection). Cell type and time point are not known. Both conserved end residues are part of each CDR3. A D gene is named only where the DNA matches it firmly. Not all rows give a size; the values are once, few, many and, for expanded clones, a class.

TGTGCCAGCAGTCCGGACTCCCCCGGCGATGAGCAGTTCTTC CASSPDSPGDEQFF TRBV27 - TRBJ2-1 - 14
TGTGCCAGCAGCAACGCCTACGAGCAGTACTTC CASSNAYEQYF TRBV13 - TRBJ2-7 - 11
TGTGCCATCAGTGAGCCGTTTGGGACTAGCGACTCCTACGAGCAGTACTTC CAISEPFGTSDSYEQYF TRBV10-3 TRBD2 TRBJ2-7 - 17
TGTGCCAGCAGCTTAAGTACATTCCACGGGCAGTACTTC CASSLSTFHGQYF TRBV7-8 - TRBJ2-7 few 13
TGTGCCAGCAGCTTGGGCAATGGGATGGGCGATGAGCAGTTCTTC CASSLGNGMGDEQFF TRBV5-5 - TRBJ2-1 - 15
TGTGCCAGCAGCCGTGGACAGGGAGGGAACAATGAGCAGTTCTTC CASSRGQGGNNEQFF TRBV13 - TRBJ2-1 few 15
TGTGCCAGCAGTGGCCTAACGGAGAGCTCCTACAATGAGCAGTTCTTC CASSGLTESSYNEQFF TRBV6-5 - TRBJ2-1 - 16
TGTGCCAGCAGCCCTTTAGGTGACAATGAGCAGTTCTTC CASSPLGDNEQFF TRBV12-3/TRBV12-4 - TRBJ2-1 few 13
TGTGCCACCAGCAGACCGGGACAGGGTTACGAGCAGTACTTC CATSRPGQGYEQYF TRBV15 TRBD1 TRBJ2-7 - 14
TGTGCCAGCAGCTTAGATTTCGGCAATGAGCAGTTCTTC CASSLDFGNEQFF TRBV11-2 - TRBJ2-1 - 13
TGTGCCAGCAGCTTAGCGCAAGGGGAGCCTAGCACAGATACGCAGTATTTT CASSLAQGEPSTDTQYF TRBV7-2 - TRBJ2-3 few 17
TGTGCCATCAGTGAGGGGCGGTTAGCCAAAAACATTCAGTACTTC CAISEGRLAKNIQYF TRBV10-3 - TRBJ2-4 many 15
TGTGCCAGCTCACCAATCCTCTACAATGAGCAGTTCTTC CASSPILYNEQFF TRBV18 - TRBJ2-1 - 13
TGCGCCAGCAGCACCGAGCCGGGGGCTCTTACAGATACGCAGTATTTT CASSTEPGALTDTQYF TRBV4-1 - TRBJ2-3 - 16
TGTGCCAGTAGTATAGTGGCACACTCCTACGAGCAGTACTTC CASSIVAHSYEQYF TRBV19 - TRBJ2-7 many 14
TGTGCCAGCAGCTTAGCGCGGGGACTAGAGTTCTACGAGCAGTACTTC CASSLARGLEFYEQYF TRBV7-9 TRBD2 TRBJ2-7 few 16
TGCGCCAGCAGCCAAGTAGGGGCCTCTGGGGCCAACGTCCTGACTTTC CASSQVGASGANVLTF TRBV4-3 - TRBJ2-6 few 16
TGTGCCACCCTGCAGGCGCGCACTGAAGCTTTCTTT CATLQARTEAFF TRBV12-3/TRBV12-4 - TRBJ1-1 - 12
TGTGCCAGCAGCCTTACCGGGCCCTACTACGAGCAGTACTTC CASSLTGPYYEQYF TRBV7-2 - TRBJ2-7 many 14
TGTGCCAGCAGCCTCGGGTTGAGTACTGGAAACACCATATATTTT CASSLGLSTGNTIYF TRBV9 - TRBJ1-3 - 15
TGCGCCAGCAGCTTGGGGACAGGGGGTCGGGAGACCCAGTACTTC CASSLGTGGRETQYF TRBV5-1 TRBD1 TRBJ2-5 few 15
TGTGCCAGCAGCCCCCCGGGAGGAGGCTACACCTTC CASSPPGGGYTF TRBV12-3/TRBV12-4 - TRBJ1-2 - 12
TGTGCCAGCAGTTACGAGGGTCACAGGGGACAAAACATTCAGTACTTC CASSYEGHRGQNIQYF TRBV6-5 TRBD1 TRBJ2-4 - 16
TGTGCCAGCGGGGCAGGGTCAGGGCAGCCCCAGCATTTT CASGAGSGQPQHF TRBV4-2 - TRBJ1-5 - 13
TGTGCCAGCAGCCCCCCGGGTGTCACAGATACGCAGTATTTT CASSPPGVTDTQYF TRBV7-7 - TRBJ2-3 - 14
TGCGCCAGCAGCCAAGAAACCCTGGACAGTTACACCGGGGAGCTGTTTTTT CASSQETLDSYTGELFF TRBV4-1 - TRBJ2-2 few 17
TGTGCCAGCAGCTTAACGGGAGGTACCTCCTACGAGCAGTACTTC CASSLTGGTSYEQYF TRBV7-3 - TRBJ2-7 - 15
TGTGCCACCAGCATTGTGGGGGATCAGCCCCAGCATTTT CATSIVGDQPQHF TRBV15 - TRBJ1-5 - 13
TGTGCCAGCAGCCCTCCTATGAAAGCTGAAGCTTTCTTT CASSPPMKAEAFF TRBV5-6 - TRBJ1-1 - 13
TGTGCCAGCAGGATCGGCGTGGGGGATGAAAAACTGTTTTTT CASRIGVGDEKLFF TRBV12-3/TRBV12-4 - TRBJ1-4 few 14
TGCGCCAGCAGCCCGACTAGCGGCGACAATGAGCAGTTCTTC CASSPTSGDNEQFF TRBV5-1 TRBD2 TRBJ2-1 few 14
TGCAGTGCTAGAGACGGGACTAGCGGGAGTGAGAACACCGGGGAGCTGTTTTTT CSARDGTSGSENTGELFF TRBV20-1 TRBD2 TRBJ2-2 few 18
TGTGCCAGCAGCCCCTACTTCAGGGGTAACGAGCAGTACTTC CASSPYFRGNEQYF TRBV9 - TRBJ2-7 few 14
TGCAGCGTTGAACTAGCGGGGGGGTTCCAAGAGACCCAGTACTTC CSVELAGGFQETQYF TRBV29-1 TRBD2 TRBJ2-5 many 15